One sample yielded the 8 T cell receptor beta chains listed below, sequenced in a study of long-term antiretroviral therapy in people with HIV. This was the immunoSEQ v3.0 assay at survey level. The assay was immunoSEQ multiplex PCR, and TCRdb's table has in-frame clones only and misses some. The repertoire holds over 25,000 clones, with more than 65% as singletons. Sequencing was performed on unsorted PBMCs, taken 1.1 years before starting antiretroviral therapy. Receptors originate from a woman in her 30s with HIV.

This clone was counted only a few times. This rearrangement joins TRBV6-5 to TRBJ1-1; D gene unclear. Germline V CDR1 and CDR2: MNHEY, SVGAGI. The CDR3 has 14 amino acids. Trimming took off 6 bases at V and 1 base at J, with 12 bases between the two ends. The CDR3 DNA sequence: TGTGCCAGCAGATTGGGAGTTTCGAACACTGAAGCTTTCTTT. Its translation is CASRLGVSNTEAFF.

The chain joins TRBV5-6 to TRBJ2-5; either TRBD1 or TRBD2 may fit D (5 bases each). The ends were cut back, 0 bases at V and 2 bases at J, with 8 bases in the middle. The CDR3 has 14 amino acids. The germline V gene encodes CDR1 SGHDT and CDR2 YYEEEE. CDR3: CASSLEGRQETQYF. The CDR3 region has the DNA TGTGCCAGCAGCTTGGAGGGACGTCAAGAGACCCAGTACTTC. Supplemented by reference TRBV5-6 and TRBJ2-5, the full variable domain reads DAGVTQSPTHLIKTRGQQVTLRCSPKSGHDTVSWYQQALGQGPQFIFQYYEEEERQRGNFPDRFSGHQFPNYSSELNVNALLLGDSALYLCASSLEGRQETQYFGPGTRLLVL.

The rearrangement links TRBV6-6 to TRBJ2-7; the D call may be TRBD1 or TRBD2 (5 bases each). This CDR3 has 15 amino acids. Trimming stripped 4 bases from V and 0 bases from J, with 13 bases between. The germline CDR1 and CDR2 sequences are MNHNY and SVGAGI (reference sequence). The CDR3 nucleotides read TGTGCCAGCAGTTCCGGGACGGAGAGCTCCTACGAGCAGTACTTC. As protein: CASSSGTESSYEQYF.

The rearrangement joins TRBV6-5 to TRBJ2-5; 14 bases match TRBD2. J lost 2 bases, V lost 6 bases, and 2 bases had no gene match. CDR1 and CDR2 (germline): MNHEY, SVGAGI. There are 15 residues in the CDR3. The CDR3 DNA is TGTGCCAGCAGGGGGACTAGCGGGGGACAAGAGACCCAGTACTTC. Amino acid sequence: CASRGTSGGQETQYF.

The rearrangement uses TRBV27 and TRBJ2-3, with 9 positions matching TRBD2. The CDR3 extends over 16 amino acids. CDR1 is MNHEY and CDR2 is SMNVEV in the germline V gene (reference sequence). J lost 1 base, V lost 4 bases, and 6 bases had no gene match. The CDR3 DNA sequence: TGTGCCAGCAGTTCACCTAGCGGGGAGGGCACAGATACGCAGTATTTT. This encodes CASSSPSGEGTDTQYF.

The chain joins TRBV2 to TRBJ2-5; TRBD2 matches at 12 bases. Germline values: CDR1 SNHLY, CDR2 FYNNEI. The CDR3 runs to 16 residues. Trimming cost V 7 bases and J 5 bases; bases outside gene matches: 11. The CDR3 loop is CASTLNLAGGLETQYF. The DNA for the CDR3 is TGTGCCAGCACCCTGAACCTAGCGGGGGGGCTTGAGACCCAGTACTTC.

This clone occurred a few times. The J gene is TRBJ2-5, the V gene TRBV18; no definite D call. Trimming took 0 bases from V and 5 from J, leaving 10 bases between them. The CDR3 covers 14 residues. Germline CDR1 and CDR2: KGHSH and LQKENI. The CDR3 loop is CASSPPAQRETQYF. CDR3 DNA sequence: TGTGCCAGCTCACCACCGGCACAGAGGGAGACCCAGTACTTC.

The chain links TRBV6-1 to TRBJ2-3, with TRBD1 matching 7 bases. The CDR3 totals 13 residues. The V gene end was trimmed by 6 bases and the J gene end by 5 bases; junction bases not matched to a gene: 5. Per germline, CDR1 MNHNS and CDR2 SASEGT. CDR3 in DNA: TGTGCCAGCAGGGGGACAGTAGAAGATACGCAGTATTTT. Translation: CASRGTVEDTQYF.